By proportion, the clone carrying this T cell receptor (beta chain) is medium-sized. Its antigen is still unknown. Not a single patient had been given any form of treatment at any point before undergoing thyroid surgery. This specimen comes from a study of metastatic and nonmetastatic thyroid tumors. Findings and limits, study-wide: Reported TCR beta diversity, measured in blood and tumor, was significantly higher for malignant thyroid tumors than for benign nodules.

Original data processing: A classifier for distant metastasis in papillary thyroid cancer was constructed using CDR3 differences observed across clinicopathological groups. MiXCR was used by TCRdb to re-call the PCR reads. The V and J calls were not made by the authors but by TCRdb's processing. Altogether roughly 16,000 clones are present, about 21% being singletons, with the ten largest covering about 14%. Trimming cost V 6 bases and J 9 bases, with 8 bases left between them. Germline V gene lookup returns CDR1 MDHEN and CDR2 SYDVKM. The CDR3 has 11 residues. The chain combines TRBV28 with TRBJ2-2; no firm D call. The clonotype originates from a female donor with papillary thyroid cancer or a benign thyroid nodule (not recorded which). Some clones in this sample may be carry-over from other donors' samples. Specimen: blood. CDR3 region: CASRSIWELFF. CDR3 nucleotides: TGTGCCAGCAGGTCTATTTGGGAGCTGTTTTTT.